These T cell receptor beta chains were read from a single sample in a study of regulatory T cells in long-lasting Graves disease. TCRdb passed the multiplex PCR reads through MiXCR, listing each CDR3 protein once. The repertoire has around 460,000 distinct CDR3 sequences, roughly 23% of them found once; the top ten carry about an eighth. The sequencing used peripheral blood mononuclear cells (PBMCs), collected when the disease was refractory, from a patient treated with antithyroid drugs. These receptors all come from a female donor with Graves disease. The CDR3 runs from the conserved cysteine through the conserved F or W. D genes are given only for firm matches. For some rows the clone size is stated as once, few or many, or as a class when expanded; others skip it.

TRBJ2-2,-,TRBD2,TRBV20-1,14,TGCAGTGCTAGACCGGGGGGGAACACCGGGGAGCTGTTTTTT,CSARPGGNTGELFF
TRBJ2-2,few,-,TRBV5-1,15,TGCGCCAGCAGCTTGGAGGGACCCTCCACCGGGGAGCTGTTTTTT,CASSLEGPSTGELFF
TRBJ2-7,-,-,TRBV5-1,15,TGCGCCAGCAGTTACCGGACGGAGAGGGGATACGAGCAGTACTTC,CASSYRTERGYEQYF
TRBJ1-2,once,TRBD1,TRBV7-2,15,TGTGCCAGCAGCTTCCCCGGGACAGGGGGCCAAGGAGGCACCTTC,CASSFPGTGGQGGTF
TRBJ1-6,many,-,TRBV20-1,13,TGCAGTGCTAGTCCAGGGGACAATTCACCCCTCCACTTT,CSASPGDNSPLHF
TRBJ2-5,few,-,TRBV20-1,13,TGCAGTGCTCTGTCGGGCCTGGGGGAGACCCAGTACTTC,CSALSGLGETQYF
TRBJ2-5,-,TRBD1,TRBV10-3,15,TGTGCCATCAGTGCTATACAGGGGGCCACGCAAAACCAGTACTTC,CAISAIQGATQNQYF
TRBJ1-1,many,TRBD1,TRBV7-2,15,TGTGCCAGCAGCTTAGAGGGGACAGTTCAGACTGAAGCTTTCTTT,CASSLEGTVQTEAFF
TRBJ2-7,-,-,TRBV20-1,13,TGCAGTGCTAGACCCACGACCTTCTACGAGCAGTACTTC,CSARPTTFYEQYF
TRBJ2-5,-,-,TRBV20-1,13,TGCAGTGCTAGAGTGAGCGCTCAAGAGACCCAGTACTTC,CSARVSAQETQYF
TRBJ1-4,-,TRBD1,TRBV6-4,11,TGTGCCAGCAGTTTACCGGGACAGAGTTTTTTT,CASSLPGQSFF
TRBJ2-7,few,TRBD2,TRBV5-1,15,TGCGCCAGCAGTAGTTCTAGCGGGAGTATCAACGAGCAGTACTTC,CASSSSSGSINEQYF
TRBJ2-2,-,-,TRBV6-4,14,TGTGCCAGCGACCTGGCTAGAGGGGCCGGGGAGCTGTTTTTT,CASDLARGAGELFF
TRBJ2-4,many,-,TRBV20-1,13,TGCAGTGCTCTCCACAGGGTCAAAAACATTCAGTACTTC,CSALHRVKNIQYF
TRBJ1-5,many,-,TRBV19,10,TGTGCCAGTAGGGCAGCTCGAAGGAATTTT,CASRAARRNF
TRBJ2-7,many,-,TRBV27,13,TGTGCCAGCGGGAGGGACAGGAGAGAAGAGCAGTACTTC,CASGRDRREEQYF
TRBJ1-1,few,-,TRBV20-1,15,TGCAGTGCCCCCGGGACCCCTGGAGTTGACACTGAAGCTTTCTTT,CSAPGTPGVDTEAFF
TRBJ2-7,many,-,TRBV7-8,14,TGTGCCAGCAGCTTAGGGACACCTATATTGGAGCAGTACTTC,CASSLGTPILEQYF
TRBJ2-5,many,TRBD2,TRBV12-3/TRBV12-4,19,TGTGCCAGCAGTGGGGGCATACTAGCGGGGGGGCTGAGCGAAGAGACCCAGTACTTC,CASSGGILAGGLSEETQYF
TRBJ2-4,few,-,TRBV7-9,12,TGTGCCAGCAGCCACAGGGAAAACATTCAGTACTTC,CASSHRENIQYF
TRBJ1-3,many,-,TRBV12-3/TRBV12-4,15,TGTGCCAGCAGCGTTGGCGGAACCTCTGGAAACACCATATATTTT,CASSVGGTSGNTIYF
TRBJ2-7,many,-,TRBV28,15,TGTGCCAGCAGTTCTGCGTGGACCGCTGACTACGAGCAGTACTTC,CASSSAWTADYEQYF
TRBJ1-2,-,-,TRBV3-1,13,TGTGCCAGCAGCCAAGAGGGAAGGAGCGGCTACACCTTC,CASSQEGRSGYTF
TRBJ2-2,-,-,TRBV20-1,18,TGCAGTGCTAGAGATCTGGGGGTCTCTGGTTCGAACACCGGGGAGCTGTTTTTT,CSARDLGVSGSNTGELFF
TRBJ1-1,few,TRBD1,TRBV10-3,20,TGTGCCATCAGTGAGTTCGGGACAGAGCCGCCGACGGAACACGCAACTGAAGCTTTCTTT,CAISEFGTEPPTEHATEAFF
TRBJ1-5,few,TRBD1,TRBV20-1,14,TGCAGTGCTAGATGGGACAGGGGCAATCAGCCCCAGCATTTT,CSARWDRGNQPQHF
TRBJ2-7,few,TRBD1,TRBV20-1,15,TGCAGTGCTAGAGACGAAGGACAGGGGTTTTACGAGCAGTACTTC,CSARDEGQGFYEQYF
TRBJ2-5,once,TRBD2,TRBV20-1,13,TGCAGTGCCGGGACTAGCGGCCAAGAGACCCAGTACTTC,CSAGTSGQETQYF
TRBJ1-2,many,-,TRBV11-2,16,TGTGCCAGCAGCGCCCTAACGGACAGCGGAGGCCCTGGCTACACCTTC,CASSALTDSGGPGYTF
TRBJ1-1,-,TRBD1,TRBV5-1,14,TGCGCCAGCAGCTTCGGGACAGGGCGGACTGAAGCTTTCTTT,CASSFGTGRTEAFF
TRBJ2-7,many,-,TRBV13,11,TGTGCCAGCAGCTTTGCCTACGAGCAGTACTTC,CASSFAYEQYF
TRBJ2-5,-,TRBD2,TRBV10-3,15,TGTGCCAGCACCGGGCGGGGGGGCCTACAAGAGACCCAGTACTTC,CASTGRGGLQETQYF
TRBJ1-4,-,-,TRBV19,16,TGTGCCAGTAGTATAGATCGCGGAATACCTAATGAAAAACTGTTTTTT,CASSIDRGIPNEKLFF
TRBJ2-1,-,-,TRBV7-8,15,TGTGCCAGCAGCTTAGTTGGCGGAACTTACAATGAGCAGTTCTTC,CASSLVGGTYNEQFF
TRBJ1-6,few,-,TRBV19,15,TGTGCCAGTAGTATAGAGACACTAACAGGATCACCCCTCCACTTT,CASSIETLTGSPLHF
TRBJ1-1,few,-,TRBV5-1,14,TGCGCCAGCAGCTTGTCGACCGACCTATCGGAAGCTTTCTTT,CASSLSTDLSEAFF
TRBJ2-5,-,-,TRBV6-1,13,TGTGCCAGCGTAAGGGCAGTTCAAGAGACCCAGTACTTC,CASVRAVQETQYF